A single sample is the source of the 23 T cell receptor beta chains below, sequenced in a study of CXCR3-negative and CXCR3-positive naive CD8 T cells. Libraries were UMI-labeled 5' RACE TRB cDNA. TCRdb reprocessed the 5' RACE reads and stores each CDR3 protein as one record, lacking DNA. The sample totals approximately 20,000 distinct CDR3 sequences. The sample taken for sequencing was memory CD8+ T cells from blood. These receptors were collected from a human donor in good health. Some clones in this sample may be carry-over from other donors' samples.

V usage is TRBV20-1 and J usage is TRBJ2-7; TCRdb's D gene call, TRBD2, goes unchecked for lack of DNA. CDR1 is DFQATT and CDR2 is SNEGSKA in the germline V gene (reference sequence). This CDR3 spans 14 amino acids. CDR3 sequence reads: CSTPLEGLPYEQYF.

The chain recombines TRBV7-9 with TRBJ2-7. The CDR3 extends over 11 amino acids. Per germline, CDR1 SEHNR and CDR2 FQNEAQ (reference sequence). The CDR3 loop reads CASSVSYEQYF.

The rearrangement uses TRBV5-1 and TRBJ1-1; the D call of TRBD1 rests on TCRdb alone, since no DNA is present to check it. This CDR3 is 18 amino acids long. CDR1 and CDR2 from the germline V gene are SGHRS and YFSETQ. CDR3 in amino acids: CASSLDPTQGMGVTEAFF.

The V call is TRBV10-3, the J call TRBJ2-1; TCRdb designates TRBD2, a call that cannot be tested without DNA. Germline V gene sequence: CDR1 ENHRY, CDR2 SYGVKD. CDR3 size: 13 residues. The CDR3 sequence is CAISEGQYNEQFF.

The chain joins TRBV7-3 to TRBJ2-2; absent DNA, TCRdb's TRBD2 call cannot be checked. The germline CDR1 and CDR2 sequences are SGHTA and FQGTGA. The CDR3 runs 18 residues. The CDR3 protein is CASSLTPLAGGSTGELFF.

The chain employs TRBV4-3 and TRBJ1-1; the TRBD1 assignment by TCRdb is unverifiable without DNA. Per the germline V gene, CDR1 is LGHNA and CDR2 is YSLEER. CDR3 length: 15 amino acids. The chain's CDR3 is CASSHNTQGNTEAFF.

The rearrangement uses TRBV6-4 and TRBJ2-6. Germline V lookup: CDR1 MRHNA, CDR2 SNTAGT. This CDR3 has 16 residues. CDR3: CASSDSNGLGANVLTF.

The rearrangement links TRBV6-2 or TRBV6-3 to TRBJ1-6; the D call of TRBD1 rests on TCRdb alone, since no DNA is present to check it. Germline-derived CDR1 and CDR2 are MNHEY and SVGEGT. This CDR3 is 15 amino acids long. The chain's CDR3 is CASSPSDRSNSPLHF.

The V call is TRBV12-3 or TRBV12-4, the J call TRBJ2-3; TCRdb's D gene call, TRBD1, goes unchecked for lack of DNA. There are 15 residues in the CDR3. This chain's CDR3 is CASSLGTASTDTQYF.

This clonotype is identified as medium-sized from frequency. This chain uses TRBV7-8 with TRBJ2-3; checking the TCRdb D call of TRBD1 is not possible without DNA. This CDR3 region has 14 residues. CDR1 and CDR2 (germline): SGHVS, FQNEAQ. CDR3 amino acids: CASSPDLGPDTQYF.

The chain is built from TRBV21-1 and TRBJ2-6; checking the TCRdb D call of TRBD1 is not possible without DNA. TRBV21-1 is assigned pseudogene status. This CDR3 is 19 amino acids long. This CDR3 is CASSKGGRGVCLGANVLTF.

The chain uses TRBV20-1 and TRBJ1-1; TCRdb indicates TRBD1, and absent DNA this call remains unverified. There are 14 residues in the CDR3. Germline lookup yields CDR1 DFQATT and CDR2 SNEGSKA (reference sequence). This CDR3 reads CSASPPDSNTEAFF.

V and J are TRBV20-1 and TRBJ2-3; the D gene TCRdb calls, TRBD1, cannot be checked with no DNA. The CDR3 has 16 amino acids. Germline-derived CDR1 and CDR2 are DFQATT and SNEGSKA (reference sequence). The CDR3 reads CSARDTLAGATDTQYF.

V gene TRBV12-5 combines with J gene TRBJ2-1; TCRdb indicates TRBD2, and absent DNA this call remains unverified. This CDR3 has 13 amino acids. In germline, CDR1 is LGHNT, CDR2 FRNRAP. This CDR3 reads CASGRSGNNEQFF.

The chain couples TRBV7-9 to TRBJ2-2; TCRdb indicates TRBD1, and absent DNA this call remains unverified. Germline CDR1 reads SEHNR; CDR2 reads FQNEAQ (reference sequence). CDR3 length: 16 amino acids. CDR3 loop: CASSGTGQGIAGELFF.

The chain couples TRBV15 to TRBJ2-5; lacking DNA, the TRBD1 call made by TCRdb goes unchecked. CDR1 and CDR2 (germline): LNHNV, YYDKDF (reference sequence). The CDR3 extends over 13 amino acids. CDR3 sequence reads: CATRKSGPETQYF.

CDR3 residues: CASSWPGGTEAFF. J is TRBJ1-1 and V is TRBV5-1; lacking DNA, the TRBD1 call made by TCRdb goes unchecked. Germline V gene data show CDR1 as SGHRS and CDR2 as YFSETQ. The CDR3 contains 13 residues.

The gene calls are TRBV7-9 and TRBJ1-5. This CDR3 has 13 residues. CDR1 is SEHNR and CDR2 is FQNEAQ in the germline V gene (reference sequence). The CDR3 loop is CASSLAGDQPQHF. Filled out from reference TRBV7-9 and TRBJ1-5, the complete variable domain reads DTGVSQNPRHKITKRGQNVTFRCDPISEHNRLYWYRQTLGQGPEFLTYFQNEAQLEKSRLLSDRFSAERPKGSFSTLEIQRTEQGDSAMYLCASSLAGDQPQHFGDGTRLSIL.

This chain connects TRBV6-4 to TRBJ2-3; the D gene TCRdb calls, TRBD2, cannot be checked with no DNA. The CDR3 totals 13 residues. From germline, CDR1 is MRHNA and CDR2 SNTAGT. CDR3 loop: CASSLGGADTQYF.

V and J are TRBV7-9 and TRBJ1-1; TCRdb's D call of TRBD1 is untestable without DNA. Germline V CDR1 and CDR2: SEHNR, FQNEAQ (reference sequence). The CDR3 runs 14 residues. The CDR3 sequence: CASSLNDLGGEAFF.

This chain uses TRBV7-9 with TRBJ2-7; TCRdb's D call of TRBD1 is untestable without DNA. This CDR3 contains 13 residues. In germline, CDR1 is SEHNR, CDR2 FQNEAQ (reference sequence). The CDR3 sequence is CASSSDRGGEQYF.

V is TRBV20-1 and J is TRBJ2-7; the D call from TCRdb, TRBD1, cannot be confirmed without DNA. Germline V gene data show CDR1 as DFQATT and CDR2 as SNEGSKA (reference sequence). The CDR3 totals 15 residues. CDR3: CSASRQGKSSSEQYF.

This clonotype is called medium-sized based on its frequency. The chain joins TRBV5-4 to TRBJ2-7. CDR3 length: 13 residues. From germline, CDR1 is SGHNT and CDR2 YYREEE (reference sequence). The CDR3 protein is CASSPGTTYEQYF.